The 17 T cell receptor beta chains presented below share a single source sample, sequenced in a study of blood T cell repertoires in COVID-19. Libraries were prepared by immunoSEQ multiplex PCR; TCRdb keeps only in-frame clonotypes and omits some of them. The sample lists approximately 84,000 clones, approximately 80% occurring once. The material sequenced was peripheral blood. The receptor set was obtained from a human donor in a cohort sampled during active COVID-19.

The J gene is TRBJ1-2, the V gene TRBV6-6; 11 bases match TRBD1. Per germline, CDR1 MNHNY and CDR2 SVGAGI (reference sequence). CDR3 length: 17 residues. V shed 11 bases, J shed 4 bases, and the junction held 18 bases outside the gene matches. CDR3 bases: TGTGCCGGCGGTCCGAACAAAGGGACAGGGGGTAGCTATGGCTACACCTTC. This translates into CAGGPNKGTGGSYGYTF.

The chain recombines TRBV5-5 with TRBJ2-7; tentative D call: TRBD1 (6 bases). This CDR3 contains 16 residues. CDR1 is SGHKS and CDR2 is YYEKEE in the germline V gene (reference sequence). V was clipped by 5 bases and J by 0 bases, with 18 bases between them. The CDR3 here is CASSPRQAPSSYEQYF. CDR3 nucleotide sequence: TGTGCCAGCAGTCCCAGACAGGCCCCGTCCTCCTACGAGCAGTACTTC.

The rearrangement joins TRBV28 to TRBJ2-7; TRBD2 aligns across 10 bases. The CDR3 runs 17 residues. The V gene end was trimmed by 6 bases and the J gene end by 5 bases; junction bases not matched to a gene: 16. The germline V gene has CDR1 MDHEN and CDR2 SYDVKM. This CDR3 reads CASSRGTSASRRHEQYF. CDR3 in DNA: TGTGCCAGCAGCCGCGGGACTAGCGCATCCAGAAGGCACGAGCAGTACTTC.

The genes are TRBV5-1 and TRBJ1-1; TRBD1 matches at 9 bases. This CDR3 spans 16 amino acids. Germline V gives CDR1 SGHRS, CDR2 YFSETQ. J was trimmed by 0 bases and V by 3 bases; bases with no gene match: 6. CDR3 protein: CASSWGTGRMNTEAFF. CDR3 sequence (DNA): TGCGCCAGCAGCTGGGGGACAGGGAGAATGAACACTGAAGCTTTCTTT.

The J gene is TRBJ2-7, the V gene TRBV5-4; 9 bases map to TRBD1. The CDR3 has 15 residues. In germline, CDR1 is SGHNT, CDR2 YYREEE (reference sequence). With 0 bases clipped from V and 2 bases from J, the junction kept 3 bases outside the gene matches. The CDR3 sequence is CASSLEDRGTYEQYF. CDR3 bases: TGTGCCAGCAGCTTGGAGGACAGGGGCACCTACGAGCAGTACTTC.

The V and J genes are TRBV3-1 (or the pseudogene TRBV3-2) and TRBJ1-1; TRBD1 matches at 7 bases. CDR1 LGHDT and CDR2 YNNKEL come from the germline V gene (reference sequence). V lost 0 bases, J lost 0 bases, and 7 bases stayed unmatched. CDR3 length equals 17 residues. CDR3 protein: CASSQDAGGRMNTEAFF. CDR3 DNA: TGTGCCAGCAGCCAAGATGCAGGGGGACGAATGAACACTGAAGCTTTCTTT.

This rearrangement joins TRBV18 to TRBJ2-1; 11 nucleotides match TRBD2. The length of the CDR3 is 15 residues. Germline V gene data show CDR1 as KGHSH and CDR2 as LQKENI. V shed 4 bases, J shed 8 bases, and the junction held 7 bases outside the gene matches. The CDR3 loop reads CASSQGGTSGDEQFF. CDR3 sequence (DNA): TGTGCCAGCTCACAGGGGGGGACTAGCGGCGATGAGCAGTTCTTC.

J is TRBJ1-2 and V is TRBV6-5; 7 bases are a match to TRBD1. The V gene end was trimmed by 5 bases and the J gene end by 8 bases; junction bases not matched to a gene: 14. CDR1 and CDR2 from the germline V gene are MNHEY and SVGAGI. The length of the CDR3 is 15 residues. The DNA for the CDR3 is TGTGCCAGCAGTCCAGGGACTCAGGGGGTTAGCGGCTACACCTTC. Its translation: CASSPGTQGVSGYTF.

This clone was detected only a few times. This chain links TRBV11-3 with TRBJ2-5; possibly TRBD2 for D (5 bases). V lost 6 bases and J lost 4, with 12 bases in between. Germline V gives CDR1 SGHNT, CDR2 YENEEA. This CDR3 comprises 13 residues. CDR3 DNA: TGTGCCAGCAGTTACCTAGCCGGAGAGACCCAGTACTTC. It is translated as CASSYLAGETQYF.

The chain employs TRBV3-1 (or the pseudogene TRBV3-2) and TRBJ2-1; the D gene is possibly TRBD1 (6 bases). V dropped 1 base and J dropped 6 bases, with 13 bases sitting between them. The CDR3 runs 15 residues. The germline gives CDR1 LGHDT, CDR2 YNNKEL (reference sequence). In DNA form, the CDR3 reads TGTGCCAGCAGCCAAGGGGACCAGGGGAGCAATGAGCAGTTCTTC. This codes for CASSQGDQGSNEQFF.

This chain connects TRBV24-1 to TRBJ2-1; 11 bases align to TRBD2. The CDR3 is 15 amino acids. Germline trimming cut 5 bases from V and 6 bases from J; bases unmatched to any gene: 5. Germline V gene sequence: CDR1 KGHDR, CDR2 SFDVKD. DNA for the CDR3: TGTGCCACCAGTGTGTCACTAGCGGGAGTCAATGAGCAGTTCTTC. It codes for CATSVSLAGVNEQFF.

The chain combines TRBV6-6 with TRBJ1-1; no definite D call. Germline V gives CDR1 MNHNY, CDR2 SVGAGI (reference sequence). This CDR3 is built from 12 residues. Trimming left V 7 bases short and J 5 bases short, with 11 bases between. The CDR3 is CASKISGTEAFF. The CDR3 coding sequence is TGTGCCAGCAAAATTTCGGGGACTGAAGCTTTCTTT.

The chain has TRBV7-9 and TRBJ2-5, with a tentative D call TRBD2 (5 bases). The CDR3 is 16 residues long. Trimming pared 5 bases from V and 4 bases from J, leaving 20 bases between. Germline V gene data show CDR1 as SEHNR and CDR2 as FQNEAQ (reference sequence). The CDR3: CASSASGRAKRETQYF. The DNA for the CDR3 is TGTGCCAGCAGCGCATCGGGAAGGGCCAAAAGAGAGACCCAGTACTTC.

The CDR3, as DNA: TGTGCCAGCAGTCCCAGGGGGCGCGGGGAGACCCAGTACTTC. It specifies CASSPRGRGETQYF. The J gene is TRBJ2-5, the V gene TRBV2; 8 positions agree with TRBD1. V dropped 5 bases and J dropped 5; count of bases not matched to a gene: 7. This CDR3 comprises 14 residues. Germline-derived CDR1 and CDR2 are SNHLY and FYNNEI.

This clone has at least ten counts. This CDR3 reads CASSPLTSGFSYEQYF. The CDR3 DNA is TGTGCCAGCAGCCCTCTGACTAGCGGATTCTCCTACGAGCAGTACTTC. J is TRBJ2-7 and V is TRBV14, with 9 positions matching TRBD2. Germline V gene sequence: CDR1 SGHDN, CDR2 FVKESK. The CDR3 runs 16 residues. With 4 bases clipped from V and 0 bases from J, the junction kept 7 bases outside the gene matches.

The chain joins TRBV15 to TRBJ2-1; D unresolved. CDR3 length: 14 residues. Trimming took 0 bases from V and 11 from J, leaving 14 bases between them. Germline V CDR1 and CDR2: LNHNV, YYDKDF (reference sequence). The CDR3 DNA follows: TGTGCCACCAGCAGAGAGAAGACTTACCTGCAGCAGTTCTTC. This gives the protein CATSREKTYLQQFF.

This chain uses TRBV6-2 or TRBV6-3 with TRBJ2-1; 10 bases are a match to TRBD2. Germline CDR1 MNHEY, CDR2 SVGEGT. V was clipped by 6 bases and J by 4 bases; unmatched bases: 9. There are 16 residues in the CDR3. CDR3 region: CASSLGLARLYNEQFF. The CDR3 DNA is TGTGCCAGCAGCCTGGGACTAGCGAGATTATACAATGAGCAGTTCTTC.